This TCR beta chain was retrieved from a study of T cells in Graves' hyperthyroidism and ophthalmopathy. Whole-study results and caveats: Researchers report that a 13 V-J model separated ophthalmopathy from stable hyperthyroidism.

In germline, CDR1 is SEHNR, CDR2 FQNEAQ (reference sequence). This CDR3 is built from 14 residues. V shed 5 bases and J shed 3 bases, with 14 bases lying between them. A few counts support this clonotype. The antigen is not known. Amplification yielded TCR beta CDR3 regions, with RNA transcripts as the source. TCR CDR3 underwent first-round RT-PCR with the HTBI primer set. Using its own MiXCR run on the multiplex PCR reads, TCRdb lists one record per CDR3 protein. The sample includes 300,000 to 350,000 distinct CDR3 sequences, roughly 15% of them seen just once. The chain links TRBV7-9 to TRBJ2-7; perhaps D is TRBD1 or TRBD2 (6 bases each). The clonotype originates from a man aged 30-40 years with Graves' hyperthyroidism. Sequences were obtained from blood. CDR3 bases: TGTGCCAGCAGCGAAGGAGGGGGGCACTACGAGCAGTACTTC. This encodes CASSEGGGHYEQYF.